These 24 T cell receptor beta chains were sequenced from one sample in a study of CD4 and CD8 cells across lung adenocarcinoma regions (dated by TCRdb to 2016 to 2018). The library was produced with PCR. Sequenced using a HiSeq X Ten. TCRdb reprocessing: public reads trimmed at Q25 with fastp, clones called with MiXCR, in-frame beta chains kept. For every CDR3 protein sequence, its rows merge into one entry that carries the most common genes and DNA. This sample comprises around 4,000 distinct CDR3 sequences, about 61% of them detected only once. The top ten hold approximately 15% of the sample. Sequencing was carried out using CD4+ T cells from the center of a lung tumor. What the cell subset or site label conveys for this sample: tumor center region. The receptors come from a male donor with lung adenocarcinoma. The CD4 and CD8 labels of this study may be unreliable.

CDR3 region: CASSGWEGVGTGELFF. The DNA for the CDR3 is TGTGCCAGCAGCGGGTGGGAGGGAGTGGGCACCGGGGAGCTGTTTTTT. The chain joins TRBV6-1 to TRBJ2-2; TRBD2 agrees at 7 bases. The ends lost 6 bases at V and 4 bases at J; junction bases unmatched: 11. Germline V gene lookup returns CDR1 MNHNS and CDR2 SASEGT. CDR3 size: 16 residues.

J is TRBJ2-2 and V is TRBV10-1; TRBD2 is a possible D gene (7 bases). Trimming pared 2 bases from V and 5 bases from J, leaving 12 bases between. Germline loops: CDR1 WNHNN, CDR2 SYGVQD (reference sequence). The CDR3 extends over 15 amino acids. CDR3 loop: CASSEAGAGTGELFF. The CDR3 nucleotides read TGCGCCAGCAGTGAGGCGGGGGCAGGGACCGGGGAGCTGTTTTTT.

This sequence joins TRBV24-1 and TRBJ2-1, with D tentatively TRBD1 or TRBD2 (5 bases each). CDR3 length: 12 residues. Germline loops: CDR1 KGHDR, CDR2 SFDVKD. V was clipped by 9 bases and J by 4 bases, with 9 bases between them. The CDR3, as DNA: TGTGCCACCGGGGCGGGTTACAATGAGCAGTTCTTC. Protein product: CATGAGYNEQFF.

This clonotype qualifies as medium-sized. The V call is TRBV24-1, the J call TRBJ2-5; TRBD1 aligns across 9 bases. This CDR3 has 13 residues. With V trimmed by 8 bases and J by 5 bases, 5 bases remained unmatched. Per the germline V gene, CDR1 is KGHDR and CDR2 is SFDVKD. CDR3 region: CATTRTGEETQYF. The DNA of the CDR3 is TGTGCCACCACCCGGACAGGGGAGGAGACCCAGTACTTC.

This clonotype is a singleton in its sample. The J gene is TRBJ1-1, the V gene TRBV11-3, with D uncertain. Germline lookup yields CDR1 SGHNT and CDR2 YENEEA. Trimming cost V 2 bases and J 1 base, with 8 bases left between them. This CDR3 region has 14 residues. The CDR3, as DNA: TGTGCCAGCAGCTTACCGGGTGGGAACACTGAAGCTTTCTTT. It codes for CASSLPGGNTEAFF.

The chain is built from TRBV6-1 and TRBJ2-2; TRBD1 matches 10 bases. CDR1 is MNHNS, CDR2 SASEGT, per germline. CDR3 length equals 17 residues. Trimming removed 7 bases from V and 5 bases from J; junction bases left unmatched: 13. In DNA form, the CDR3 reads TGTGCCAGCACCTTAGACCGGGACAGGGGAACTACCGGGGAGCTGTTTTTT. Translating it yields CASTLDRDRGTTGELFF.

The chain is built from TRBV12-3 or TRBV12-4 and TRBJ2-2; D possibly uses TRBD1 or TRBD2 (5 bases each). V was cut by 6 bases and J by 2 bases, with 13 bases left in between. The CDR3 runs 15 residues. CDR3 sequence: CASRQGEFNTGELFF. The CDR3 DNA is TGTGCCAGCAGGCAAGGGGAGTTCAACACCGGGGAGCTGTTTTTT.

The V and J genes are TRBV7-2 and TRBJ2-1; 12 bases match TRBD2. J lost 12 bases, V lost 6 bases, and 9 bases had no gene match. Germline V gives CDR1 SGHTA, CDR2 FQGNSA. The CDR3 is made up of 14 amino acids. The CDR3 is CASSSGLAGKWQFF. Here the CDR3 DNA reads TGTGCCAGCAGTTCCGGACTAGCGGGAAAGTGGCAGTTCTTC.

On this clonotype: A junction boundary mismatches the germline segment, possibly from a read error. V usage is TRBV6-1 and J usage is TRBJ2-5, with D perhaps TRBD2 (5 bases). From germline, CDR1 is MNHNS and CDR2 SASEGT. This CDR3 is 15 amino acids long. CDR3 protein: CAGGYGLRSQETQYF. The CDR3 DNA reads TGTGCCGGCGGGTATGGACTCCGTAGCCAAGAGACCCAGTACTTT.

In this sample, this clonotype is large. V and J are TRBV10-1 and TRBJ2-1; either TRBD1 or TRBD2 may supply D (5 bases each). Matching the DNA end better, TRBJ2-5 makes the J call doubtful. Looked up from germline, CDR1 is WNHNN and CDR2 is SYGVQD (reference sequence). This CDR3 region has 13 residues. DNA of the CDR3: TGCGCCAGCAAGAGGGGTAGGGAAGAGACCCAGTACTTC. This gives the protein CASKRGREETQYF.

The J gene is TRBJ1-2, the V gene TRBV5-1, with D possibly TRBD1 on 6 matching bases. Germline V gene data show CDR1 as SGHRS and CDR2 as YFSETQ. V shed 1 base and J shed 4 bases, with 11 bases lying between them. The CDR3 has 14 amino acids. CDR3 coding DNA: TGCGCCAGCAGCTTGCCGGGACACGGCTATGGCTACACCTTC. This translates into CASSLPGHGYGYTF.

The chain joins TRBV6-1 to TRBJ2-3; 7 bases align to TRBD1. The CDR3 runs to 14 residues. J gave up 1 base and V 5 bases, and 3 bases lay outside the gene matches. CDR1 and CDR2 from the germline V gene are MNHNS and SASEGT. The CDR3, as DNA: TGTGCCAGCAGTCGGGACAGAGGCACAGATACGCAGTATTTT. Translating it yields CASSRDRGTDTQYF.

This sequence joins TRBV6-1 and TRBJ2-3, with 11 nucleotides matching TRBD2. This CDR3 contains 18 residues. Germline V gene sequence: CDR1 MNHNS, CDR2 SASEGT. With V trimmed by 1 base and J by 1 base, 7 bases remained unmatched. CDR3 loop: CASSEVASGRIGTDTQYF. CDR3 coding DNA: TGTGCCAGCAGTGAAGTGGCTAGCGGGAGGATAGGCACAGATACGCAGTATTTT.

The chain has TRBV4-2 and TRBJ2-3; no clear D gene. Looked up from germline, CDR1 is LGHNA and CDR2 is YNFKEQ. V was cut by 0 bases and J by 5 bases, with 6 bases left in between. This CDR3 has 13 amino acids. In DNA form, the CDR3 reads TGTGCCAGCAGCCAAGATCTTGGAGATACGCAGTATTTT. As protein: CASSQDLGDTQYF.

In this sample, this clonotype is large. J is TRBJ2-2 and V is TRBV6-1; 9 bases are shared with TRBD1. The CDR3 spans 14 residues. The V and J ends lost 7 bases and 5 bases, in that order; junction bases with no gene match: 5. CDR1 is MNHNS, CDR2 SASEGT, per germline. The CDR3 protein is CASMRTGETGELFF. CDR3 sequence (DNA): TGTGCCAGCATGAGGACAGGGGAAACCGGGGAGCTGTTTTTT.

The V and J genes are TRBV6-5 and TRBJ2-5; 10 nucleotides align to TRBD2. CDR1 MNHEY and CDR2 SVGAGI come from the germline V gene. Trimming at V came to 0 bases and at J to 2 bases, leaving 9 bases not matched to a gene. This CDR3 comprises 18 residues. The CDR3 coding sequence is TGTGCCAGCAGTTACTCGGGAACGACTAGCGGGTTACAAGAGACCCAGTACTTC. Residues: CASSYSGTTSGLQETQYF.

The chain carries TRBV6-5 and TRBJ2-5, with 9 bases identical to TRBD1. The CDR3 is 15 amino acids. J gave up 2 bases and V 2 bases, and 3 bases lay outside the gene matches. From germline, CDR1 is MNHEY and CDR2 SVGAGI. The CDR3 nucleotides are TGTGCCAGCAGTTACGGTGACAGGGGGCAAGAGACCCAGTACTTC. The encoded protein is CASSYGDRGQETQYF.

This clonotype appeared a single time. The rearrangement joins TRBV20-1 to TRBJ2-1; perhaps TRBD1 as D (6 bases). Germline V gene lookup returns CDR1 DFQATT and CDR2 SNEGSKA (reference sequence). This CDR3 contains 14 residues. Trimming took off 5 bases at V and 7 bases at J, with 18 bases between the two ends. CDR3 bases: TGCAGTGCTCTCACTCCCTTGGGGGCGAATGAGCAGTTCTTC. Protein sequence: CSALTPLGANEQFF.

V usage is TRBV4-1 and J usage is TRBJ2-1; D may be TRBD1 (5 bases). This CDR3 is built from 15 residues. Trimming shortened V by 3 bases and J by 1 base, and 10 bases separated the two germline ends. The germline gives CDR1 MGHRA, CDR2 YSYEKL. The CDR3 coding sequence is TGCGCCAGCAGCCATGGGGCGGAATCCTACAATGAGCAGTTCTTC. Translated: CASSHGAESYNEQFF.

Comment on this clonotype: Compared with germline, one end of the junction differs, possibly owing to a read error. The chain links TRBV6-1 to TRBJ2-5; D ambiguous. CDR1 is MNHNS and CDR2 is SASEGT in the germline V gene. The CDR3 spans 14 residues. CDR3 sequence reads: CAGPGICNQETQYF. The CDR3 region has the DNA TGTGCCGGGCCCGGCATCTGTAACCAAGAGACCCAGTACTTT.

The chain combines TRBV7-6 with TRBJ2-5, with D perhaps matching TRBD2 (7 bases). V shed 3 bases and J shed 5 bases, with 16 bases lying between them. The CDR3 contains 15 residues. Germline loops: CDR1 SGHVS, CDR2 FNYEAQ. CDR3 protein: CASSFPRGAGETQYF. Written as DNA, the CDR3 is TGTGCCAGCAGCTTCCCCAGGGGAGCGGGGGAGACCCAGTACTTC.

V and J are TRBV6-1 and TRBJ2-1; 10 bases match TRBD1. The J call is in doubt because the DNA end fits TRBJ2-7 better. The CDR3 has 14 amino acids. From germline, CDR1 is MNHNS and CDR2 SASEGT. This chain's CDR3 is CAGSGGQGPETQYF. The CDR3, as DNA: TGTGCGGGGAGTGGGGGACAGGGGCCAGAGACGCAGTACTTC.

The CDR3 nucleotides read TGCGCCAGCAGTGAGAGCGGGTCCGGGGAGCTGTTTTTT. This sequence encodes CASSESGSGELFF. The V call is TRBV10-1, the J call TRBJ2-2; TRBD2 might be the D (6 bases). The V gene's germline CDR1 is WNHNN and CDR2 SYGVQD (reference sequence). CDR3 length: 13 amino acids. V shed 2 bases and J shed 6 bases, with 7 bases lying between them.

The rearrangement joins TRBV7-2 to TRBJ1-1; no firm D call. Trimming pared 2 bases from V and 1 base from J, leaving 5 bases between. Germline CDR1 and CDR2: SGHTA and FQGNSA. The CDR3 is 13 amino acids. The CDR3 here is CASSLYENTEAFF. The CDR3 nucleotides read TGTGCCAGCAGCTTATATGAGAACACTGAAGCTTTCTTT.